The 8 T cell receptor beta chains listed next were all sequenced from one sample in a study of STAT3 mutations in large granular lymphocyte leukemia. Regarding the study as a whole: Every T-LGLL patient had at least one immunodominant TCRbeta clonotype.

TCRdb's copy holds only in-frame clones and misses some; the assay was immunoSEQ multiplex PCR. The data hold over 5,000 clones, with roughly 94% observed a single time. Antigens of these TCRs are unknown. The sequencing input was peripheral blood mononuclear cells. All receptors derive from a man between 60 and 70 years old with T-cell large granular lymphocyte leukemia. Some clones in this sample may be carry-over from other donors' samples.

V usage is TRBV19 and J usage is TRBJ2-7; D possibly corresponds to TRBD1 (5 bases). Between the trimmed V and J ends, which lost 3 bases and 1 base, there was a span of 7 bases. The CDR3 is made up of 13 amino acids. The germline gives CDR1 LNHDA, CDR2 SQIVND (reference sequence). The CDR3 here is CASSIQGSYEQYF. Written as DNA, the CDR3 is TGTGCCAGTAGTATTCAGGGATCCTACGAGCAGTACTTC.

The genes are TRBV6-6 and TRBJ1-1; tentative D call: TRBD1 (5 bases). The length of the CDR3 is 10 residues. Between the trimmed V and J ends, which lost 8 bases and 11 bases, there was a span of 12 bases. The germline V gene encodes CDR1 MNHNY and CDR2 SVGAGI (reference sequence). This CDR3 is CASVGGRAFF. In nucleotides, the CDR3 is TGTGCCAGCGTCGGGGGTAGGGCTTTCTTT.

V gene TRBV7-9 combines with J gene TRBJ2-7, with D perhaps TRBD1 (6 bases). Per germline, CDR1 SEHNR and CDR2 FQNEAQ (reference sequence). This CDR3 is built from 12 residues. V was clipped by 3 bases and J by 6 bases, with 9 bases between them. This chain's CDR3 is CASSFQGLEQYF. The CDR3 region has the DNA TGTGCCAGCAGCTTTCAGGGGCTCGAGCAGTACTTC.

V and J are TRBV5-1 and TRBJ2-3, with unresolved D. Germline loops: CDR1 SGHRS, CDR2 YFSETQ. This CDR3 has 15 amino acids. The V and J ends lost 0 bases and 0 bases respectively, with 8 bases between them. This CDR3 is CASSLAGSSTDTQYF. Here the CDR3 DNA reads TGCGCCAGCAGCTTGGCCGGCAGCAGCACAGATACGCAGTATTTT.

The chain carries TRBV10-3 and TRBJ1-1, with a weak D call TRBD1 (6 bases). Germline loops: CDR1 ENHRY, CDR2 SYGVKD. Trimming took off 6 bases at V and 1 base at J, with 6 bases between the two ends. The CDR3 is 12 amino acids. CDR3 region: CAIRQGNTEAFF. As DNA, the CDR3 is TGTGCCATCAGACAGGGGAACACTGAAGCTTTCTTT.

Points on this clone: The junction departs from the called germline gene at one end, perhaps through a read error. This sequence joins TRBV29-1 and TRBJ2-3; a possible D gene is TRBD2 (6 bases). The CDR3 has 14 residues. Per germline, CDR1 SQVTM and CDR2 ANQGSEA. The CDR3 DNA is TGCAGCGCTGAACCGGGACTTCCCCCGTCTACGCAGTATTTT. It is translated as CSAEPGLPPSTQYF.

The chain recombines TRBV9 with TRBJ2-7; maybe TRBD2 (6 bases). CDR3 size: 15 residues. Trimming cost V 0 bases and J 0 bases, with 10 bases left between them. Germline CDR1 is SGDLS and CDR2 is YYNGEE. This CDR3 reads CASSVGLGSSYEQYF. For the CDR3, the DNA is TGTGCCAGCAGCGTAGGACTAGGTAGCTCCTACGAGCAGTACTTC.

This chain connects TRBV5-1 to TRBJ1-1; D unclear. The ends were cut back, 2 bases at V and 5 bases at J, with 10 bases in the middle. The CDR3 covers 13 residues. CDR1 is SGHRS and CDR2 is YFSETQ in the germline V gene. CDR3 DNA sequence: TGCGCCAGCAGCTTTTCCGGGTCGACTGAAGCTTTCTTT. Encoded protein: CASSFSGSTEAFF.